Presented here are 31 T cell receptor beta chains from one specimen sequenced in a study of T cell clonotyping in hematopoietic cell transplantation. Only in-frame clones appear in the TCRdb table, and some are missing; sequencing was by immunoSEQ multiplex PCR. This table has more than 55,000 clones, about 94% appearing once. The sequenced material came from peripheral blood mononuclear cells. The receptors were gathered from a man between 50 and 59 years old in good health. Some clones in this sample may be carry-over from other donors' samples.

This sequence joins TRBV6-5 and TRBJ2-7; TRBD1 agrees at 8 bases. The junction had 14 bases not matched to a gene; V was cut back by 9 bases and J by 7 bases. Germline V gene lookup returns CDR1 MNHEY and CDR2 SVGAGI. The CDR3 spans 14 residues. This CDR3 is CASSSRQGAREQYF. The DNA for the CDR3 is TGTGCCAGTTCCAGCCGGCAGGGGGCGAGAGAGCAGTACTTC.

The gene calls are TRBV19 and TRBJ1-1; 7 nucleotides match TRBD1. The CDR3 covers 17 residues. The V gene end was trimmed by 5 bases and the J gene end by 2 bases; junction bases not matched to a gene: 14. The germline V gene has CDR1 LNHDA and CDR2 SQIVND (reference sequence). The CDR3 DNA reads TGTGCCAGTAGTGGCCAGCCGACAGGGATTAAAAACACTGAAGCTTTCTTT. Translation gives CASSGQPTGIKNTEAFF.

This clone was seen more than once but under ten times. This chain links TRBV4-2 with TRBJ1-2; possibly TRBD1 for D (5 bases). CDR3 length: 15 residues. Deletions cut 0 bases from V and 8 bases from J, with 16 bases between. The V gene's germline CDR1 is LGHNA and CDR2 YNFKEQ. The chain's CDR3 is CASSQEGVWRDGYTF. CDR3 DNA sequence: TGTGCCAGCAGCCAAGAAGGGGTTTGGAGGGACGGCTACACCTTC.

V usage is TRBV29-1 and J usage is TRBJ1-2; D not certain. The germline V and J ends were trimmed by 8 bases and 6 bases, with 25 bases remaining between them. Germline V gene sequence: CDR1 SQVTM, CDR2 ANQGSEA. This CDR3 is built from 15 residues. CDR3 region: CSPRRIGPGANGYTF. The CDR3 bases are TGCAGCCCCCGTAGGATTGGACCGGGCGCGAATGGCTACACCTTC.

The chain combines TRBV27 with TRBJ2-3; no definite D call. V dropped 1 base and J dropped 3 bases, with 8 bases sitting between them. The germline gives CDR1 MNHEY, CDR2 SMNVEV (reference sequence). The CDR3 spans 14 residues. DNA of the CDR3: TGTGCCAGCAGTTTATTACCCGGGACAGATACGCAGTATTTT. Amino acid sequence: CASSLLPGTDTQYF.

J is TRBJ2-2 and V is TRBV6-6, with D perhaps being TRBD1 or TRBD2 (5 bases each). The CDR3 loop spans 16 amino acids. Germline V gene sequence: CDR1 MNHNY, CDR2 SVGAGI (reference sequence). With 4 bases removed from V and 2 bases from J, the gap between germline ends came to 14 bases. The CDR3, as DNA: TGTGCCAGCAGTTCCGCGCGAGGGGTAAACACCGGGGAGCTGTTTTTT. This codes for CASSSARGVNTGELFF.

This clone was counted a single time. The V and J genes are TRBV10-3 and TRBJ2-1; D perhaps matches TRBD2 (6 bases). This CDR3 comprises 16 residues. Germline lookup yields CDR1 ENHRY and CDR2 SYGVKD. Trimming cost V 6 bases and J 0 bases, with 15 bases left between them. The CDR3 nucleotides read TGTGCCATCAGCGAGCGGGCTATGAGCTCCTACAATGAGCAGTTCTTC. Encoded protein: CAISERAMSSYNEQFF.

The chain recombines TRBV14 with TRBJ2-1, with 9 bases matching TRBD2. Germline loops: CDR1 SGHDN, CDR2 FVKESK. The CDR3 loop spans 15 amino acids. The ends lost 4 bases at V and 9 bases at J; junction bases unmatched: 10. Written as DNA, the CDR3 is TGTGCCAGCAGCCTAGGCGCGGGAGGGTCCAGTGAGCAGTTCTTC. It codes for CASSLGAGGSSEQFF.

The rearrangement uses TRBV9 and TRBJ1-2; TRBD1 is a possible D gene (6 bases). With 7 bases removed from V and 1 base from J, the gap between germline ends came to 11 bases. The V gene's germline CDR1 is SGDLS and CDR2 YYNGEE. The CDR3 totals 13 residues. This chain's CDR3 is CASRNRDNYGYTF. Here the CDR3 DNA reads TGTGCCAGCCGAAACAGGGATAACTATGGCTACACCTTC.

The rearrangement uses TRBV7-2 and TRBJ2-5; D is undetermined. Trimming took 5 bases from V and 2 from J, leaving 3 bases between them. From germline, CDR1 is SGHTA and CDR2 FQGNSA. The CDR3 totals 11 residues. The CDR3 region has the DNA TGTGCCAGCAGCCTTCAAGAGACCCAGTACTTC. This gives the protein CASSLQETQYF.

The rearrangement uses TRBV6-1 and TRBJ1-5, with D perhaps TRBD1 (5 bases). The ends were cut back, 4 bases at V and 2 bases at J, with 12 bases in the middle. Looked up from germline, CDR1 is MNHNS and CDR2 is SASEGT. This CDR3 is built from 15 residues. The CDR3 spells CASSGGATGNQPQHF. The CDR3 nucleotides are TGTGCCAGCAGTGGTGGGGCCACGGGCAATCAGCCCCAGCATTTT.

The chain employs TRBV28 and TRBJ2-5; a weak D match, TRBD2 (7 bases). Germline CDR1 MDHEN, CDR2 SYDVKM. The CDR3 loop spans 14 amino acids. V dropped 2 bases and J dropped 5 bases, with 12 bases sitting between them. CDR3: CASSLGGARETQYF. DNA for the CDR3: TGTGCCAGCAGTTTAGGGGGGGCACGGGAGACCCAGTACTTC.

V is TRBV6-1 and J is TRBJ1-4; a possible D gene is TRBD1 (5 bases). This CDR3 spans 14 amino acids. Trimming stripped 6 bases from V and 6 bases from J, with 14 bases between. Germline values: CDR1 MNHNS, CDR2 SASEGT. CDR3 nucleotides: TGTGCCAGCAGGAGCGCTGGGGCAGATGAAAAACTGTTTTTT. Protein: CASRSAGADEKLFF.

This clone was counted a single time. The chain employs TRBV9 and TRBJ2-2; D remains unclear. V lost 0 bases to trimming and J lost 0 bases, with 12 bases between them. The CDR3 spans 17 residues. Germline lookup yields CDR1 SGDLS and CDR2 YYNGEE. CDR3 DNA: TGTGCCAGCAGCGTAGTAGATGGCGGCGCGAACACCGGGGAGCTGTTTTTT. It specifies CASSVVDGGANTGELFF.

This sequence joins TRBV28 and TRBJ1-4, with 9 nucleotides matching TRBD1. Germline CDR1 reads MDHEN; CDR2 reads SYDVKM. The V segment lost 3 bases and the J segment 4 bases; nucleotides outside the gene matches: 9. The CDR3 has 17 residues. The CDR3 nucleotides are TGTGCCAGCAGTTTCGGGGGGGTGACAGGGGGTAATGAAAAACTGTTTTTT. Protein: CASSFGGVTGGNEKLFF.

The rearrangement links TRBV7-2 to TRBJ2-5; D remains ambiguous. V was pared by 8 bases and J by 1 base, with 5 bases between. This CDR3 is 11 amino acids long. CDR1 and CDR2 (germline): SGHTA, FQGNSA. The CDR3 spells CASRRQETQYF. CDR3 bases: TGTGCCAGCCGGCGCCAAGAGACCCAGTACTTC.

This chain joins TRBV15 and TRBJ2-6, with 10 nucleotides matching TRBD1. The CDR3 runs 19 residues. The V and J ends lost 5 bases and 2 bases, in that order; junction bases with no gene match: 12. Germline CDR1 and CDR2: LNHNV and YYDKDF (reference sequence). CDR3 region: CATSSVEGTGVPGANVLTF. The CDR3 region has the DNA TGTGCCACCAGCTCTGTCGAGGGGACAGGGGTCCCTGGGGCCAACGTCCTGACTTTC.

CDR3 sequence (DNA): TGTGCCAGCGGGAACACTGAAGCTTTCTTT. This encodes CASGNTEAFF. The gene calls are TRBV25-1 and TRBJ1-1, with D unresolved. CDR1 MGHDK and CDR2 SYGVNS come from the germline V gene. The CDR3 totals 10 residues. V dropped 8 bases and J dropped 1 base, with 2 bases sitting between them.

This sequence joins TRBV29-1 and TRBJ2-1; D remains ambiguous. The CDR3 is made up of 14 amino acids. CDR1 SQVTM and CDR2 ANQGSEA come from the germline V gene. The V end was cut by 3 bases, the J end by 4 bases, with 13 bases between. This CDR3 reads CSVDTRTAYNEQFF. CDR3 bases: TGCAGCGTTGACACCAGGACGGCATACAATGAGCAGTTCTTC.

The chain has TRBV19 and TRBJ2-3; D call uncertain. Looked up from germline, CDR1 is LNHDA and CDR2 is SQIVND (reference sequence). V lost 4 bases to trimming and J lost 4 bases, with 18 bases between them. The CDR3 is 16 amino acids. The CDR3, as DNA: TGTGCCAGTAGTACCGGACGGGCGCCCCCCCCAGATACGCAGTATTTT. Residues: CASSTGRAPPPDTQYF.

The V gene is TRBV19, the J gene TRBJ1-1; D unresolved. Trimming took off 7 bases at V and 6 bases at J, with 15 bases between the two ends. From germline, CDR1 is LNHDA and CDR2 SQIVND (reference sequence). The CDR3 is 13 amino acids. In DNA, the CDR3 is TGTGCCAGTACCACTTTTTCGGGCGCTGAAGCTTTCTTT. Amino acid sequence: CASTTFSGAEAFF. Complete variable domain (other parts from reference TRBV19 and TRBJ1-1): DGGITQSPKYLFRKEGQNVTLSCEQNLNHDAMYWYRQDPGQGLRLIYYSQIVNDFQKGDIAEGYSVSREKKESFPLTVTSAQKNPTAFYLCASTTFSGAEAFFGQGTRLTVV.

V gene TRBV2 combines with J gene TRBJ1-5; possible D gene TRBD1, 5 bases. This CDR3 region has 14 residues. V lost 4 bases, J lost 7 bases, and 14 bases lay in between. Germline-derived CDR1 and CDR2 are SNHLY and FYNNEI. CDR3 protein: CASSVTRVGQPQHF. The CDR3 coding sequence is TGTGCCAGCAGTGTCACCAGGGTCGGCCAGCCCCAGCATTTT.

CDR3 amino acids: CAWRKLAGSAANTGELFF. The DNA for the CDR3 is TGTGCCTGGAGGAAATTAGCGGGATCCGCCGCGAACACCGGGGAGCTGTTTTTT. The chain joins TRBV30 to TRBJ2-2; 8 bases agree with TRBD2. CDR1 is GTSNPN and CDR2 is SVGIG in the germline V gene (reference sequence). The CDR3 runs 18 residues. Trimming took 3 bases from V and 0 from J; bases not matched to a gene: 12.

The chain employs TRBV2 and TRBJ2-1, with TRBD2 matching over 9 bases. Germline trimming cut 6 bases from V and 5 bases from J; bases unmatched to any gene: 5. The CDR3 runs to 14 residues. CDR1 is SNHLY, CDR2 FYNNEI, per germline. The chain's CDR3 is CASRRGGADNEQFF. The DNA of the CDR3 is TGTGCCAGCAGGCGCGGGGGGGCCGACAATGAGCAGTTCTTC.

This rearrangement joins TRBV6-5 to TRBJ1-2, with 8 bases aligning to TRBD1. CDR3 size: 13 residues. Losses at the gene ends were 5 bases for V and 2 bases for J; bases not matched to a gene: 1. Germline values: CDR1 MNHEY, CDR2 SVGAGI. CDR3 in amino acids: CASSRTGNYGYTF. The CDR3 bases are TGTGCCAGCAGTCGGACAGGGAACTATGGCTACACCTTC.

This chain joins TRBV6-5 and TRBJ2-1, with TRBD2 matching 11 bases. V shed 10 bases and J 0 bases; nucleotides not matched to a gene: 2. Per germline, CDR1 MNHEY and CDR2 SVGAGI. The CDR3 runs to 14 residues. The CDR3: CATGTSGSYNEQFF. CDR3 sequence (DNA): TGTGCCACCGGGACTAGCGGCTCCTACAATGAGCAGTTCTTC.

The CDR3 DNA reads TGTGCCAGCAGCTTAGGTCTAGCGATAGAGACCCAGTACTTC. This encodes CASSLGLAIETQYF. The rearrangement links TRBV11-2 to TRBJ2-5, with TRBD2 as a possible D gene (6 bases). The CDR3 sequence is 14 residues long. Between the trimmed V and J ends, which lost 1 base and 4 bases, there was a span of 10 bases. Germline V lookup: CDR1 SGHAT, CDR2 FQNNGV. Full variable domain (remainder filled in from reference TRBV11-2 and TRBJ2-5): EAGVAQSPRYKIIEKRQSVAFWCNPISGHATLYWYQQILGQGPKLLIQFQNNGVVDDSQLPKDRFSAERLKGVDSTLKIQPAKLEDSAVYLCASSLGLAIETQYFGPGTRLLVL.

This clone was counted only a few times. The J gene is TRBJ2-7, the V gene TRBV9; weak D call: TRBD1 (6 bases). The V gene's germline CDR1 is SGDLS and CDR2 YYNGEE. There are 14 residues in the CDR3. Trimming pared 0 bases from V and 2 bases from J, leaving 9 bases between. The CDR3 coding sequence is TGTGCCAGCAGCGTAGGCAACAGGGCCTACGAGCAGTACTTC. This encodes CASSVGNRAYEQYF.

The chain joins TRBV25-1 to TRBJ2-3; no definite D call. The ends were cut back, 4 bases at V and 6 bases at J, with 8 bases in the middle. The CDR3 has 12 residues. Germline assignment: CDR1 MGHDK and CDR2 SYGVNS. The CDR3 DNA is TGTGCCAGCAGTGTTGTAGGGGATACGCAGTATTTT. Its translation: CASSVVGDTQYF.

The count of this clone is one. V and J are TRBV7-9 and TRBJ2-7, with D tentatively TRBD1 (5 bases). CDR1 and CDR2 from the germline V gene are SEHNR and FQNEAQ (reference sequence). The CDR3 runs to 13 residues. V was trimmed by 5 bases and J by 5 bases, leaving 13 bases between them. CDR3 region: CASSPQGLHEQYF. The DNA of the CDR3 is TGTGCCAGCAGCCCGCAGGGCTTGCACGAGCAGTACTTC.

The genes are TRBV4-2 and TRBJ2-2; 8 nucleotides align to TRBD2. After removal of 0 bases from V and 5 bases from J, the junction contained 2 bases not matched to a gene. Germline CDR1 and CDR2: LGHNA and YNFKEQ. There are 15 residues in the CDR3. The CDR3 region has the DNA TGTGCCAGCAGCCAAGATACTAGCGGAACCGGGGAGCTGTTTTTT. Translating gives CASSQDTSGTGELFF.